This T cell receptor beta chain was found in a study of response to subunit inactivated influenza vaccine. Broader study findings: The authors suggested that few new T cells are recruited per seasonal influenza vaccination.

This clonotype has a count of ten or more. Its cognate antigen is unknown. In germline, CDR1 is MDHEN, CDR2 SYDVKM. The length of the CDR3 is 15 residues. J gave up 8 bases and V 1 base, and 6 bases lay outside the gene matches. TCRdb itself ran the RT-PCR reads through MiXCR, one entry per CDR3 protein. In the table there are 400,000 to 650,000 distinct CDR3 sequences, approximately 6.9% of which are singletons. The V call is TRBV28, the J call TRBJ2-1, with 9 bases matching TRBD1. The sequencing used PBMCs from blood, collected roughly 24 months after vaccination. The sequence was obtained from a man aged 50-75 years who received an inactivated influenza vaccine. CDR3: CASSLSGTGIDEQFF. The CDR3 DNA is TGTGCCAGCAGTTTATCAGGGACAGGGATCGATGAGCAGTTCTTC. Variable domain in full (rest from reference TRBV28 and TRBJ2-1): DVKVTQSSRYLVKRTGEKVFLECVQDMDHENMFWYRQDPGLGLRLIYFSYDVKMKEKGDIPEGYSVSREKKERFSLILESASTNQTSMYLCASSLSGTGIDEQFFGPGTRLTVL.